This T cell receptor (beta chain) was recorded in a study of blood T cell repertoires in COVID-19. Study summary: Samples came from the United States, Italy and Spain, spanning acute and convalescent COVID-19. PBMCs, B-cell-depleted T cells, or T cells provided the cDNA or gDNA that made up the material.

The repertoire was sequenced with immunoSEQ multiplex PCR; TCRdb's copy has only in-frame clones and lacks some. There are 240,000 or so clones in the sample; about 84% occur only once, and about 12% lies in the top ten. This CDR3 spans 12 amino acids. Germline CDR1 MNHEY, CDR2 SVGAGI. V was pared by 6 bases and J by 4 bases, with 2 bases of the junction left unmatched. The receptor's source is an elderly man with acute or convalescent COVID-19. The sample was peripheral blood. The chain carries TRBV6-5 and TRBJ1-2; 7 bases line up with TRBD1. In DNA form, the CDR3 reads TGTGCCAGCAGGGGACAGCCCTATGGCTACACCTTC. Its protein is CASRGQPYGYTF.